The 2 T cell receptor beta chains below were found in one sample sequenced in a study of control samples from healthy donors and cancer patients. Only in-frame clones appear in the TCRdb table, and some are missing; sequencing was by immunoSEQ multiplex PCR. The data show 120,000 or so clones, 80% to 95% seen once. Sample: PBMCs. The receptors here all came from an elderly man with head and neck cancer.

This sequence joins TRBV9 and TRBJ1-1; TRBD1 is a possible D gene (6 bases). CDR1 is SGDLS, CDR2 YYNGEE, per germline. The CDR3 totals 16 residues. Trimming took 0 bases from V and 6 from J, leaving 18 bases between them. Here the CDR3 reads CASSVAGGAGLPEAFF. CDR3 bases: TGTGCCAGCAGCGTAGCTGGGGGGGCCGGACTTCCTGAAGCTTTCTTT.

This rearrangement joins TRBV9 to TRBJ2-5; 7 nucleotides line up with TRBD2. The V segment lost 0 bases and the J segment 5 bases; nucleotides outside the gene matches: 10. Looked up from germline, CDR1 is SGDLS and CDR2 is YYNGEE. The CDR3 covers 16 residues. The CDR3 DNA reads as TGTGCCAGCAGCGTAGCTGGCGGGAGTCCCGTCGAGACCCAGTACTTC. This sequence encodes CASSVAGGSPVETQYF.